The present entry profiles one T cell receptor beta chain with its context. Antigen specificity is unknown. Method: immunoSEQ multiplex PCR; TCRdb's copy keeps in-frame clones and lacks some. Of some 150,000 clones listed, around nine tenths were seen once; the top ten hold about 3.5%. The sample is drawn from a study of cytomegalovirus exposure and HLA in healthy donors. Study outcomes and limitations: Most TCR sequences were rare, but some public TCRs occurred in many donors. The finding came from a later analysis; first-cohort TCR clusters tended to co-occur in the 95 to 150 validation repertoires.

Germline V gene sequence: CDR1 LGHNA, CDR2 YSLEER. The length of the CDR3 is 18 residues. With V trimmed by 0 bases and J by 2 bases, 9 bases remained unmatched. The sample taken for sequencing was PBMCs. The gene calls are TRBV4-3 and TRBJ2-1; 8 bases match TRBD2. This TCR derives from a woman aged 18-29 years in good health and CMV-seropositive. The CDR3 spells CASSQESEQTSAYNEQFF. CDR3 coding DNA: TGCGCCAGCAGCCAAGAATCCGAGCAGACTAGCGCCTACAATGAGCAGTTCTTC.